The clone carrying this T cell receptor beta chain was recorded once. The sample comes from a study of blood T cells in healthy people across ages. In the study overall: Capture via template switching afforded approximately one barcoded beta molecule per two T cells.

Primed by a sample-barcoded 5' primer and a J-beta primer mix, a second PCR proceeded for roughly 7 to 12 cycles. The study obtained at least 2.5 million CDR3-containing paired-end reads from every sample. Each CDR3 protein is one row after TCRdb ran MiXCR on the 5' RACE reads. The data show 750,000 to 1,000,000 distinct CDR3 sequences, about 28% seen once. The V gene's germline CDR1 is SGHVS and CDR2 FNYEAQ. Trimming removed 5 bases from V and 5 bases from J, with 15 bases in between. This CDR3 contains 14 residues. Separately, the same data were catalogued under a study of T cells of mothers and their children. From that study: A handful of children, together with their three healthy Caucasian mothers, made up the donors.

The specimen sequenced was blood. The rearrangement uses TRBV7-6 and TRBJ1-1, with D perhaps TRBD1 (5 bases). The clonotype originates from a woman between 40 and 55 years old in good health. The CDR3 region is CASSRGDVGTEAFF. The CDR3 nucleotides are TGTGCCAGCAGCCGGGGGGACGTTGGAACTGAAGCTTTCTTT.